Listed here are 29 T cell receptor beta chains from one sample, sequenced in a study of blood T cell repertoires in COVID-19. Measured with immunoSEQ multiplex PCR; TCRdb has only the in-frame clones, and not every one. Among 250,000 to 350,000 clones listed, 85% to 90% were seen once. The sample taken for sequencing was peripheral blood. Receptors originate from a woman under 40 with COVID-19, enrolled during active disease.

This rearrangement joins TRBV7-2 to TRBJ2-2; 11 bases line up with TRBD2. Germline-derived CDR1 and CDR2 are SGHTA and FQGNSA. The CDR3 runs to 15 residues. J was trimmed by 8 bases and V by 5 bases; bases with no gene match: 7. The CDR3 loop is CASSVETSGMGELFF. The CDR3 region has the DNA TGTGCCAGCAGCGTCGAGACTAGCGGGATGGGGGAGCTGTTTTTT.

The table lists this clone with a few counts. The DNA for the CDR3 is TGTGCCAGTAGTATGATAACATCAAGCACTGAAGCTTTCTTT. Residues: CASSMITSSTEAFF. This chain uses TRBV19 with TRBJ1-1; unclear D gene. The CDR3 has 14 amino acids. CDR1 and CDR2 (germline): LNHDA, SQIVND (reference sequence). V was trimmed by 3 bases and J by 4 bases, leaving 12 bases between them.

The chain joins TRBV18 to TRBJ2-1, with a weak D call TRBD1 (6 bases). Germline assignment: CDR1 KGHSH and CDR2 LQKENI. Trimming pared 4 bases from V and 15 bases from J, leaving 16 bases between. The CDR3 is made up of 12 amino acids. The CDR3 loop is CASSLTGAEGFF. The CDR3 DNA follows: TGTGCCAGCTCACTGACAGGAGCCGAGGGGTTCTTC.

CDR3 in DNA: TGTGCCACCAGTGATCCGGACACTCCCCTGGGGGCCAACGTCCTGACTTTC. This gives the protein CATSDPDTPLGANVLTF. This rearrangement joins TRBV24-1 to TRBJ2-6; D is perhaps TRBD1 (5 bases). Germline V CDR1 and CDR2: KGHDR, SFDVKD. CDR3 length: 17 residues. V was trimmed by 3 bases and J by 4 bases, leaving 15 bases between them.

The chain employs TRBV28 and TRBJ1-2, with 8 bases fitting TRBD1. V lost 3 bases, J lost 4 bases, and 7 bases stayed unmatched. The CDR3 has 15 amino acids. Germline V gives CDR1 MDHEN, CDR2 SYDVKM. DNA of the CDR3: TGTGCCAGCAGTTTTCAGGGGGCGCGCCCCTATGGCTACACCTTC. It translates to CASSFQGARPYGYTF.

V and J are TRBV28 and TRBJ1-2; weak D call: TRBD1 (5 bases). Germline V gene data show CDR1 as MDHEN and CDR2 as SYDVKM. This CDR3 has 16 residues. V was shortened by 6 bases and J by 5 bases, with 22 bases between the two germline ends. CDR3 amino acids: CASRGEVGPGWYGYTF. Here the CDR3 DNA reads TGTGCCAGCAGAGGTGAGGTGGGGCCCGGGTGGTATGGCTACACCTTC.

This rearrangement joins TRBV21-1 to TRBJ2-7; whether TRBD2, the table's D call, matches the DNA was not checked. TRBV21-1 is annotated as a pseudogene. CDR3 size: 20 residues. Written as DNA, the CDR3 is TGTGCCAGCAGCAAAGTAAAGAACGGGGCACTAGCGGAGAGCTCCTACGAGCAGTACTTC. This gives the protein CASSKVKNGALAESSYEQYF.

The chain is built from TRBV27 and TRBJ1-5; possibly TRBD1 for D (6 bases). The CDR3 is 14 residues long. V was shortened by 5 bases and J by 5 bases, with 13 bases between the two germline ends. Germline V lookup: CDR1 MNHEY, CDR2 SMNVEV (reference sequence). The CDR3 protein is CASSPRQEHQPQHF. The CDR3 bases are TGTGCCAGCAGTCCTAGACAGGAACATCAGCCCCAGCATTTT.

The count of this clone is one. The chain uses TRBV10-2 and TRBJ2-5; possible D gene TRBD2, 5 bases. This CDR3 region has 12 residues. Germline lookup yields CDR1 WSHSY and CDR2 SAAADI. Between the trimmed V and J ends, which lost 4 bases and 7 bases, there was a span of 10 bases. Here the CDR3 reads CASSGPAGTQYF. The CDR3 DNA reads as TGCGCCAGCAGTGGCCCGGCGGGGACCCAGTACTTC.

V and J are TRBV19 and TRBJ2-7, with 13 bases lining up with TRBD2. The CDR3 is 17 residues long. After removal of 3 bases from V and 0 bases from J, the junction contained 5 bases not matched to a gene. From germline, CDR1 is LNHDA and CDR2 SQIVND (reference sequence). DNA of the CDR3: TGTGCCAGTAGTATCGGACTAGCGGGGGAAGCCTCCTACGAGCAGTACTTC. Protein product: CASSIGLAGEASYEQYF.

This clone was observed a single time. The V and J genes are TRBV5-1 and TRBJ1-6; D is unclear. The CDR3 covers 14 residues. The germline V gene encodes CDR1 SGHRS and CDR2 YFSETQ. Trimming left V 0 bases short and J 10 bases short, with 11 bases between. CDR3 DNA: TGCGCCAGCAGCTTGGGATTTGCGAACTCACCCCTCCACTTT. Protein: CASSLGFANSPLHF.

The J gene is TRBJ1-5, the V gene TRBV19; tentative D call: TRBD1 (5 bases). Germline lookup yields CDR1 LNHDA and CDR2 SQIVND (reference sequence). The CDR3 sequence is 16 residues long. Trimming left V 3 bases short and J 4 bases short, with 16 bases between. CDR3 amino acids: CASSIGRGSSNQPQHF. In DNA form, the CDR3 reads TGTGCCAGTAGTATCGGGCGGGGCAGCTCGAATCAGCCCCAGCATTTT.

The V and J genes are TRBV6-4 and TRBJ2-5, with D unclear. Germline loops: CDR1 MRHNA, CDR2 SNTAGT. This CDR3 is 13 amino acids long. V dropped 3 bases and J dropped 5 bases, with 10 bases sitting between them. The CDR3 sequence is CASSDNSGETQYF. The DNA of the CDR3 is TGTGCCAGCAGTGATAACAGTGGGGAGACCCAGTACTTC.

The chain combines TRBV7-9 with TRBJ2-7; perhaps TRBD1 as D (5 bases). Deletions cut 5 bases from V and 7 bases from J, with 12 bases between. The CDR3 consists of 12 residues. CDR1 SEHNR and CDR2 FQNEAQ come from the germline V gene (reference sequence). The CDR3, as DNA: TGTGCCAGCAGCCACAACCGACAGGAGCAGTACTTC. Translating gives CASSHNRQEQYF.

The V and J genes are TRBV6-5 and TRBJ1-2, with D possibly TRBD1 on 5 matching bases. The CDR3 is 14 residues long. Germline CDR1 and CDR2: MNHEY and SVGAGI. The V end lost 0 bases, the J end lost 4 bases, and 9 bases lay between the germline ends. CDR3 DNA sequence: TGTGCCAGCAGTTACTCGACAGCCCCCTATGGCTACACCTTC. This sequence encodes CASSYSTAPYGYTF.

This clone was picked up one time. This sequence joins TRBV21-1 and TRBJ1-1; the D call TRBD1 from the table was never checked on the DNA. TRBV21-1 is a pseudogene locus. The CDR3 consists of 16 residues. The CDR3, as DNA: TGTGCCAGCAGCAAAGCGCCAGACAGGAGGAACACTGAAGCTTTCTTT. Translation gives CASSKAPDRRNTEAFF.

The rearrangement joins TRBV30 to TRBJ2-5; D unresolved. CDR3 size: 11 residues. The V end was cut by 3 bases, the J end by 1 base, with 3 bases between. The germline CDR1 and CDR2 sequences are GTSNPN and SVGIG (reference sequence). The CDR3 sequence: CAWSSQETQYF. The CDR3, as DNA: TGTGCCTGGAGCTCCCAAGAGACCCAGTACTTC.

V usage is TRBV7-2 and J usage is TRBJ2-3; 11 nucleotides agree with TRBD2. Germline V CDR1 and CDR2: SGHTA, FQGNSA. The CDR3 runs 14 residues. V trimming: 5 bases; J trimming: 6 bases; junction bases outside the gene matches: 4. Here the CDR3 reads CASSPTSGIDTQYF. For the CDR3, the DNA is TGTGCCAGCAGCCCGACTAGCGGGATTGATACGCAGTATTTT. Full variable domain (outside the CDR3, taken from reference TRBV7-2 and TRBJ2-3): GAGVSQSPSNKVTEKGKDVELRCDPISGHTALYWYRQSLGQGLEFLIYFQGNSAPDKSGLPSDRFSAERTGGSVSTLTIQRTQQEDSAVYLCASSPTSGIDTQYFGPGTRLTVL.

The chain uses TRBV3-1 (or the pseudogene TRBV3-2) and TRBJ1-1, with 12 bases aligning to TRBD1. Germline CDR1 is LGHDT and CDR2 is YNNKEL (reference sequence). The CDR3 has 17 residues. Germline trimming cut 4 bases from V and 3 bases from J; bases unmatched to any gene: 9. CDR3 in amino acids: CASSPRDRGLLYTEAFF. CDR3 nucleotides: TGTGCCAGCAGCCCCCGGGACAGGGGGCTATTGTACACTGAAGCTTTCTTT.

The CDR3 sequence: CASSSGTGGGDTQYF. CDR3 DNA sequence: TGTGCCAGCTCATCCGGGACAGGGGGCGGCGATACGCAGTATTTT. The chain recombines TRBV18 with TRBJ2-3; 12 bases align to TRBD1. The CDR3 totals 15 residues. Germline-derived CDR1 and CDR2 are KGHSH and LQKENI. The J segment lost 6 bases and the V segment lost 5 bases, leaving 6 bases of the junction unmatched.

CDR3 residues: CATSDYSAGEDTQYF. In DNA, the CDR3 is TGTGCCACCAGTGATTACTCGGCGGGAGAAGATACGCAGTATTTT. The J gene is TRBJ2-3, the V gene TRBV24-1; 7 bases line up with TRBD2. This CDR3 region has 15 residues. Losses at the gene ends were 2 bases for V and 5 bases for J; bases not matched to a gene: 6. From germline, CDR1 is KGHDR and CDR2 SFDVKD.

The chain is built from TRBV28 and TRBJ1-6, with a possible D match to TRBD1 (5 bases). Germline V gene sequence: CDR1 MDHEN, CDR2 SYDVKM. CDR3 length equals 16 residues. Deletions cut 1 base from V and 8 bases from J, with 15 bases between. CDR3 in DNA: TGTGCCAGCAGTTTATATCGATCAGGGTACGATTCACCCCTCCACTTT. Amino acids: CASSLYRSGYDSPLHF.

This rearrangement joins TRBV28 to TRBJ1-1; 7 nucleotides align to TRBD1. J gave up 4 bases and V 6 bases, and 5 bases lay outside the gene matches. The germline CDR1 and CDR2 sequences are MDHEN and SYDVKM. This CDR3 contains 13 residues. The CDR3 region has the DNA TGTGCCAGCAGGGGGGGACAGCTCACTGAAGCTTTCTTT. This encodes CASRGGQLTEAFF.

The chain joins TRBV13 to TRBJ2-7; D is ambiguous. CDR3 size: 13 residues. The germline V gene has CDR1 PRHDT and CDR2 FYEKMQ (reference sequence). The V gene lost 1 base and the J gene lost 9 bases, with 13 bases spanning the gap. The CDR3, as DNA: TGTGCCAGCAGCTTAGTGGCAACCCCGCCGCAGTACTTC. Translated: CASSLVATPPQYF. The full variable domain, completed using reference TRBV13 and TRBJ2-7, is AAGVIQSPRHLIKEKRETATLKCYPIPRHDTVYWYQQGPGQDPQFLISFYEKMQSDKGSIPDRFSAQQFSDYHSELNMSSLELGDSALYFCASSLVATPPQYFGPGTRLTVT.

This rearrangement joins TRBV25-1 to TRBJ1-2; D gene uncertain. The CDR3 is made up of 16 amino acids. The V end lost 10 bases, the J end lost 6 bases, and 27 bases lay between the germline ends. Germline CDR1 MGHDK, CDR2 SYGVNS. The CDR3 region is CATEGTDGEGDNGYTF. CDR3 nucleotides: TGTGCCACCGAAGGAACAGACGGGGAGGGTGATAATGGCTACACCTTC.

The V and J genes are TRBV4-3 and TRBJ1-6, with TRBD1 matching 9 bases. J was trimmed by 6 bases and V by 1 base; bases with no gene match: 1. Per the germline V gene, CDR1 is LGHNA and CDR2 is YSLEER. The CDR3 is made up of 15 amino acids. The CDR3 DNA is TGCGCCAGCAGCCAAGTACAGGGGGCTAATTCACCCCTCCACTTT. Translated, it gives CASSQVQGANSPLHF.

This rearrangement joins TRBV5-6 to TRBJ1-5; unclear D gene. Germline-derived CDR1 and CDR2 are SGHDT and YYEEEE. The CDR3 is 15 amino acids. With 0 bases removed from V and 2 bases from J, the gap between germline ends came to 9 bases. The CDR3 DNA sequence: TGTGCCAGCAGCTTGGGGCAGCGAGGCAATCAGCCCCAGCATTTT. It codes for CASSLGQRGNQPQHF.

V usage is TRBV19 and J usage is TRBJ2-1, with 10 bases identical to TRBD2. V lost 2 bases to trimming and J lost 2 bases; unmatched junction nucleotides: 9. This CDR3 has 18 residues. The germline CDR1 and CDR2 sequences are LNHDA and SQIVND (reference sequence). CDR3 DNA sequence: TGTGCCAGTAGTATAACCCACCTGAGCGGGAGGGCCTACAATGAGCAGTTCTTC. Amino acid sequence: CASSITHLSGRAYNEQFF.

The gene calls are TRBV29-1 and TRBJ2-7, with D possibly TRBD2 on 5 matching bases. The germline CDR1 and CDR2 sequences are SQVTM and ANQGSEA. V gave up 6 bases and J gave up 3 bases, with 18 bases separating them. The CDR3 length is 14 residues. CDR3 in amino acids: CSVLSGPGVYEQYF. The DNA of the CDR3 is TGCAGCGTCCTATCCGGGCCCGGGGTCTACGAGCAGTACTTC.